The rows below give T cell receptor beta chains drawn from one sample of a study of shared clonotypes between healthy human individuals. Clones were sequenced by immunoSEQ multiplex PCR, and TCRdb holds only the in-frame ones, with some missing. The sample holds nearly 2 million clones, about 95% seen once. The sample was naive CD8+ T cells sorted from blood. Every receptor here comes from a man aged 18 to 30 in good health. CDR3s include the opening cysteine and the closing phenylalanine or tryptophan. The D gene is left open where the match is weak. Clone sizes are given selectively: once, few, many, or a class where the clone is expanded.

V gene,J gene,clone size,D gene,CDR3 protein,CDR3 DNA
TRBV7-5,TRBJ2-1,once,NA,CARTPGKREKDEQFF,TGTGCCAGAACCCCTGGAAAGCGGGAGAAGGATGAGCAGTTCTTC
TRBV27,TRBJ2-7,NA,TRBD2,CASSPPGLVEFDF,TGTGCCAGCAGTCCGCCGGGACTAGTCGAATTCGACTTC
TRBV29-1,TRBJ2-7,NA,NA,CSVEDAAHEQYF,TGCAGCGTTGAAGATGCAGCCCACGAGCAGTACTTC
TRBV5-4,TRBJ2-7,NA,NA,CASSLAEASEQYF,TGTGCCAGCAGCTTGGCCGAAGCGAGTGAGCAGTACTTC
TRBV19,TRBJ1-1,NA,NA,CASSMQGSATEAFF,TGTGCCAGTAGTATGCAGGGAAGTGCCACTGAAGCTTTCTTT
TRBV7-9,TRBJ2-1,NA,NA,CASSLKVGVGGEQFF,TGTGCCAGCAGCTTAAAGGTCGGTGTGGGAGGCGAGCAGTTCTTC
TRBV7-9,TRBJ2-6,once,TRBD1,CASSLQGQGSGANVLTF,TGTGCCAGCAGCTTGCAAGGACAGGGCTCTGGGGCCAACGTCCTGACTTTC
TRBV10-3,TRBJ2-2,NA,NA,CAITEDSRMNTGELFF,TGTGCCATCACCGAGGACAGCCGTATGAACACCGGGGAGCTGTTTTTT
TRBV7-6,TRBJ1-1,once,NA,CASSLAGGKAFF,TGTGCCAGCAGCCTAGCCGGAGGGAAAGCTTTCTTT
TRBV4-3,TRBJ2-7,NA,NA,CASSQDRIGPRQTYEQYF,TGCGCCAGCAGCCAAGATCGGATAGGTCCCCGACAGACCTACGAGCAGTACTTC
TRBV6-5,TRBJ1-1,once,NA,CASSYWGQNTEAFF,TGTGCCAGCAGTTACTGGGGGCAGAACACTGAAGCTTTCTTT
TRBV6-5,TRBJ1-1,NA,NA,CASTPGGTEAFF,TGTGCCAGCACCCCGGGTGGCACTGAAGCTTTCTTT
TRBV29-1,TRBJ2-3,once,NA,CSVEEGQRWADTQYF,TGCAGCGTTGAAGAGGGGCAGCGGTGGGCAGATACGCAGTATTTT
TRBV9,TRBJ2-1,NA,NA,CASSVGVSAEQFF,TGTGCCAGCAGCGTAGGTGTTAGCGCTGAGCAGTTCTTC
TRBV11-2,TRBJ2-3,NA,NA,CASSFSGGTDTQYF,TGTGCCAGCAGCTTTTCGGGGGGCACAGATACGCAGTATTTT
TRBV9,TRBJ2-3,NA,TRBD2,CASSGTPGLAGDTQYF,TGTGCCAGCAGCGGTACTCCGGGACTAGCGGGAGATACGCAGTATTTT
TRBV29-1,TRBJ2-3,NA,NA,CSVEQVFSTDTQYF,TGCAGCGTTGAGCAGGTTTTTAGCACAGATACGCAGTATTTT
TRBV7-9,TRBJ2-5,NA,NA,CASSLATGLQETQYF,TGTGCCAGCAGCTTAGCGACGGGACTCCAAGAGACCCAGTACTTC
TRBV2,TRBJ2-7,NA,NA,CATRDGSTYEQYF,TGTGCCACTAGGGACGGAAGTACCTACGAGCAGTACTTC
TRBV6-6,TRBJ2-6,NA,NA,CASSYWDSGANVLTF,TGTGCCAGCAGTTACTGGGACTCTGGGGCCAACGTCCTGACTTTC
TRBV19,TRBJ1-3,few,NA,CASSPLGGNTIYF,TGTGCCAGTAGTCCTCTTGGGGGAAACACCATATATTTT
TRBV7-9,TRBJ2-2,NA,TRBD2,CASYSAGGNTGELFF,TGTGCCAGCTACAGCGCGGGGGGGAACACCGGGGAGCTGTTTTTT
TRBV4-1,TRBJ2-7,NA,NA,CASSRQGGEQYF,TGCGCCAGCAGCCGTCAGGGGGGCGAGCAGTACTTC
TRBV6-5,TRBJ1-4,once,NA,CASSYSLEGTNEKLFF,TGTGCCAGCAGTTACTCACTTGAGGGCACTAATGAAAAACTGTTTTTT
TRBV5-6,TRBJ1-2,NA,NA,CASSQGSIYGYTF,TGTGCCAGCAGCCAGGGGAGTATCTATGGCTACACCTTC
TRBV7-2,TRBJ2-7,NA,NA,CASSLGHISYEQYF,TGTGCCAGCAGCTTAGGACATATCTCCTACGAGCAGTACTTC
TRBV7-8,TRBJ1-3,NA,NA,CASSTFPTEGSGNTIYF,TGTGCCAGCAGCACTTTTCCGACGGAGGGCTCTGGAAACACCATATATTTT